The clone carrying this T cell receptor (beta chain) was recorded many times. Its antigen remains unknown. This record comes from a study of regulatory T cells in long-lasting Graves disease. Notes on the study in general: Accuracy may have suffered from the small sample size.

HTBI primers from iRepertoire and Arm-PCR of CDR3 regions yielded the TCR beta libraries. TCRdb reprocessed the multiplex PCR reads with MiXCR, giving one entry per CDR3 protein. The table has a few hundred thousand distinct CDR3 sequences, about 22% seen once. The sample's time point: persistent/refractory GD, antithyroid drugs over 5 years with positive TRAb. RNA isolated from PBMCs was used to make the TCR library. The clonotype was recovered from a female donor with Graves disease. The sample in question was peripheral blood mononuclear cells (PBMCs), obtained when the disease was refractory, from a patient treated with antithyroid drugs.

The CDR3 loop is CASSAPGRPDEQYF. The CDR3 bases are TGTGCCAGCAGCGCCCCGGGACGGCCAGACGAGCAGTACTTC. The chain employs TRBV7-8 and TRBJ2-7; D tentatively fits TRBD1 or TRBD2 (5 bases each). Trimming shortened V by 5 bases and J by 5 bases, and 16 bases separated the two germline ends. Germline-derived CDR1 and CDR2 are SGHVS and FQNEAQ. The CDR3 loop spans 14 amino acids.